The 17 T cell receptor beta chains below were found in one sample sequenced in a study of regulatory T cells in long-lasting Graves disease. The time point was: newly diagnosed GD, antithyroid drugs for less than 3 months. The TCR library was made from RNA that had been extracted from PBMCs in TRIzol. TCR beta libraries were built with iRepertoire HTBI primers and Arm-PCR of CDR3 regions. TCRdb processed the multiplex PCR reads anew with MiXCR; each CDR3 protein has one entry. The profile shows roughly 420,000 distinct CDR3 sequences, less than 15% of them singletons. In addition, the sample was reused for a study of T cells in Graves' hyperthyroidism and ophthalmopathy.

The specimen comprised peripheral blood mononuclear cells (PBMCs), sampled at new diagnosis, from a patient treated with antithyroid drugs. These receptors were taken from a woman in her forties or fifties with Graves disease.

The table lists this clonotype with many counts. Just one base apart from a much larger clone, this may be a read error. The chain joins TRBV12-3 or TRBV12-4 to TRBJ1-4; D is uncertain. CDR3 length: 14 amino acids. Trimming removed 7 bases at V and 2 bases at J, with 11 bases between. CDR3 sequence (DNA): TGTGCCAGCAAGACAACAAGGACTAATGAAAAACTGTTTTTT. Amino acid sequence: CASKTTRTNEKLFF.

This clonotype has a handful of counts. The chain joins TRBV5-1 to TRBJ2-1, with 7 bases lining up with TRBD2. Trimming cost V 4 bases and J 3 bases; bases outside gene matches: 13. Germline lookup yields CDR1 SGHRS and CDR2 YFSETQ. This CDR3 has 17 amino acids. The CDR3, as DNA: TGCGCCAGCAGCCCCGATCCCTGGGACTACAACTACAATGAGCAGTTCTTC. Protein sequence: CASSPDPWDYNYNEQFF.

The chain links TRBV7-2 to TRBJ2-7; the match to TRBD2 covers 15 bases. V shed 3 bases, J shed 2 bases, and the junction held 8 bases outside the gene matches. Germline lookup yields CDR1 SGHTA and CDR2 FQGNSA. This CDR3 contains 18 residues. This CDR3 reads CASSFGLAGGEDTYEQYF. CDR3 DNA: TGTGCCAGCAGCTTTGGACTAGCGGGAGGGGAGGATACCTACGAGCAGTACTTC.

This clonotype was detected a few times. CDR3 DNA: TGCAGTGCTAGTACCCACTCTGGAAACACCATATATTTT. Residues: CSASTHSGNTIYF. This rearrangement joins TRBV20-1 to TRBJ1-3; D remains ambiguous. CDR3 length: 13 amino acids. The V end lost 3 bases, the J end lost 0 bases, and 6 bases lay between the germline ends. Germline V gene lookup returns CDR1 DFQATT and CDR2 SNEGSKA (reference sequence).

This clonotype was found many times. The chain couples TRBV30 to TRBJ2-3, with D perhaps TRBD2 (6 bases). The CDR3 is made up of 16 amino acids. Germline V gene sequence: CDR1 GTSNPN, CDR2 SVGIG (reference sequence). V was trimmed by 0 bases and J by 3 bases, leaving 16 bases between them. The CDR3 here is CAWSVETRIGTDTQYF. The CDR3 nucleotides are TGTGCCTGGAGTGTTGAGACTAGGATCGGTACAGATACGCAGTATTTT.

This chain uses TRBV15 with TRBJ2-5, with D perhaps TRBD1 (6 bases). Looked up from germline, CDR1 is LNHNV and CDR2 is YYDKDF (reference sequence). Trimming took 5 bases from V and 7 from J, leaving 17 bases between them. There are 14 residues in the CDR3. CDR3 protein: CATSGSQGVGTQYF. The CDR3 nucleotides are TGTGCCACCAGCGGGTCACAGGGAGTGGGGACCCAGTACTTC.

This clonotype was detected many times. The V and J genes are TRBV7-3 and TRBJ2-1, with TRBD1 matching over 7 bases. Germline trimming cut 0 bases from V and 5 bases from J; bases unmatched to any gene: 7. The CDR3 runs 16 residues. Germline assignment: CDR1 SGHTA and CDR2 FQGTGA. The CDR3 coding sequence is TGTGCCAGCAGCTTAACTACGGGACAGAAACACAATGAGCAGTTCTTC. Translated: CASSLTTGQKHNEQFF.

In this sample, this clonotype turned up many times. The rearrangement joins TRBV20-1 to TRBJ2-1; no clear D. Germline V lookup: CDR1 DFQATT, CDR2 SNEGSKA (reference sequence). The V end lost 0 bases, the J end lost 3 bases, and 12 bases lay between the germline ends. The CDR3 length is 15 residues. The CDR3 bases are TGCAGTGCTAGAGATGCGGCAGGAGACTACAATGAGCAGTTCTTC. Translation: CSARDAAGDYNEQFF.

This clonotype was counted many times. The genes are TRBV3-1 and TRBJ2-1, with D unclear. V lost 5 bases to trimming and J lost 7 bases, with 9 bases between them. CDR3 length equals 12 residues. Germline V gives CDR1 LGHDT, CDR2 YNNKEL (reference sequence). The CDR3 bases are TGTGCCAGCAGCTCCCGGTGGAATGAGCAGTTCTTC. It is translated as CASSSRWNEQFF.

This clonotype was recorded at least ten times. The chain couples TRBV6-1 to TRBJ2-2; a possible D gene is TRBD2 (6 bases). CDR3 length equals 14 residues. V was cut by 6 bases and J by 1 base, with 9 bases left in between. Germline CDR1 MNHNS, CDR2 SASEGT. The CDR3 DNA reads as TGTGCCAGCAGGCGGGACTGGAACACCGGGGAGCTGTTTTTT. This encodes CASRRDWNTGELFF.

Notes on this clonotype: This may arise from a read error, as a much more abundant clone is one base away. No conserved phenylalanine or tryptophan ends this CDR3, so it is likely a read error. This chain links TRBV10-3 with TRBJ2-1; 7 bases are shared with TRBD1. The CDR3 is made up of 15 amino acids. V trimming: 0 bases; J trimming: 8 bases; junction bases outside the gene matches: 7. Germline-derived CDR1 and CDR2 are ENHRY and SYGVKD. As DNA, the CDR3 is TGTGCCATCAGTGAGTCTCGGGACAGCCCCCATGAGCAGTTCTCC. Translated, it gives CAISESRDSPHEQFS.

This clonotype was seen more than once but under ten times. V is TRBV10-3 and J is TRBJ2-1; 14 nucleotides agree with TRBD2. The V and J ends lost 4 bases and 3 bases, in that order; junction bases with no gene match: 2. The CDR3 is 16 amino acids. Germline V gives CDR1 ENHRY, CDR2 SYGVKD. The CDR3 DNA is TGTGCCATCAGTGGTGGACTAGCGGGAGGCTACAATGAGCAGTTCTTC. Translated: CAISGGLAGGYNEQFF.

In its sample, this clonotype was seen many times. This chain uses TRBV20-1 with TRBJ2-5; TRBD2 matches at 7 bases. Trimming at V came to 4 bases and at J to 5 bases, leaving 4 bases not matched to a gene. The CDR3 loop spans 12 amino acids. CDR1 is DFQATT, CDR2 SNEGSKA, per germline (reference sequence). The DNA for the CDR3 is TGCAGTGCTAAATTGGGAGGGGAGACCCAGTACTTC. Amino acids: CSAKLGGETQYF.

This clonotype was counted many times. The chain links TRBV7-2 to TRBJ2-1; 7 bases align to TRBD2. In germline, CDR1 is SGHTA, CDR2 FQGNSA. V gave up 11 bases and J gave up 5 bases; unmatched junction bases: 15. The CDR3 spans 15 residues. CDR3 DNA sequence: TGTGCCGTCAGTAGGGGCGGGAGCACGAACAATGAGCAGTTCTTC. It is translated as CAVSRGGSTNNEQFF.

This clonotype was counted between two and nine times. The chain joins TRBV5-1 to TRBJ2-5; D tentatively fits TRBD1 or TRBD2 (6 bases each). Between the trimmed V and J ends, which lost 1 base and 2 bases, there was a span of 12 bases. Germline values: CDR1 SGHRS, CDR2 YFSETQ. CDR3 size: 15 residues. For the CDR3, the DNA is TGCGCCAGCAGCTTGACAGGGACTGAGCAAGAGACCCAGTACTTC. It translates to CASSLTGTEQETQYF.

This clonotype has ten or more counts. The chain uses TRBV28 and TRBJ2-7; D remains ambiguous. The germline V and J ends were trimmed by 2 bases and 3 bases, with 8 bases remaining between them. CDR1 is MDHEN and CDR2 is SYDVKM in the germline V gene. This CDR3 is built from 13 residues. The CDR3 is CASSLGVVYEQYF. The CDR3 region has the DNA TGTGCCAGCAGTTTAGGGGTGGTCTACGAGCAGTACTTC.

This clonotype was observed at least ten times. V gene TRBV28 combines with J gene TRBJ2-7; 11 positions agree with TRBD2. Germline V gene lookup returns CDR1 MDHEN and CDR2 SYDVKM. V gave up 3 bases and J gave up 4 bases; unmatched junction bases: 11. The CDR3 spans 17 residues. The CDR3 DNA follows: TGTGCCAGCAGTTTTGTTCTAGCGGGAGGCCGCGAGTACGAGCAGTACTTC. Residues: CASSFVLAGGREYEQYF.